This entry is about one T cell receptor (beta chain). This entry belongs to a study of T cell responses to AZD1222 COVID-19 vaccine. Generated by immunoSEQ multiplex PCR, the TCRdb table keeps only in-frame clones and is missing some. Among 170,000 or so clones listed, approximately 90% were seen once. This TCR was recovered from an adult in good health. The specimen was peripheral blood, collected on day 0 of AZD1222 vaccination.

The CDR3, as DNA: TGCAGTGCTAGTTCACCTCCGGGGGCTGAGCAGTTCTTC. Its protein product is CSASSPPGAEQFF. The chain combines TRBV20-1 with TRBJ2-1, with D possibly called TRBD1 or TRBD2 (6 bases each). The length of the CDR3 is 13 residues. The germline V gene encodes CDR1 DFQATT and CDR2 SNEGSKA (reference sequence). V was pared by 3 bases and J by 9 bases, with 15 bases between.